This passage covers 29 T cell receptor beta chains from one sample sequenced in a study of sequential checkpoint blockade in melanoma. Noted treatment: randomized to nivolumab then ipilimumab (arm A) or the reverse (arm B). The assay was immunoSEQ multiplex PCR, and TCRdb's table has in-frame clones only and misses some. The repertoire holds tens of thousands of clones, with 85% to 90% as singletons. Here the sequenced sample was CD8+ T cells sorted from blood (inferred from file names), taken from a patient given nivolumab and ipilimumab in sequence. The source of these receptors is a human donor with melanoma.

A few counts support this clone. The rearrangement joins TRBV4-2 to TRBJ2-4; 8 bases line up with TRBD2. This CDR3 has 16 amino acids. The V gene end was trimmed by 1 base and the J gene end by 7 bases; junction bases not matched to a gene: 9. From germline, CDR1 is LGHNA and CDR2 YNFKEQ. CDR3 coding DNA: TGTGCCAGCAGCCAAGCGGTAGACGGGGGGGAGAACATTCAGTACTTC. It specifies CASSQAVDGGENIQYF.

This chain uses TRBV18 with TRBJ2-1; TRBD2 agrees at 8 bases. CDR3 size: 16 residues. Germline assignment: CDR1 KGHSH and CDR2 LQKENI. J lost 0 bases, V lost 3 bases, and 4 bases had no gene match. The DNA of the CDR3 is TGTGCCAGCTCACCTTCCAGCGGGGGCTCCTACAATGAGCAGTTCTTC. It yields the protein CASSPSSGGSYNEQFF.

V is TRBV28 and J is TRBJ1-1; D is possibly TRBD1 (6 bases). The CDR3 loop spans 17 amino acids. The germline CDR1 and CDR2 sequences are MDHEN and SYDVKM. V lost 6 bases to trimming and J lost 1 base, with 21 bases between them. In nucleotides, the CDR3 is TGTGCCAGCAGCCATCTAGAGGAGTGGGGGCCGAACACTGAAGCTTTCTTT. Its translation: CASSHLEEWGPNTEAFF.

V is TRBV5-6 and J is TRBJ1-1; the match to TRBD1 covers 7 bases. Germline V gene data show CDR1 as SGHDT and CDR2 as YYEEEE. This CDR3 region has 14 residues. After removal of 4 bases from V and 1 base from J, the junction contained 4 bases not matched to a gene. The CDR3 here is CASSPGTANTEAFF. DNA for the CDR3: TGTGCCAGCAGCCCAGGGACAGCGAACACTGAAGCTTTCTTT.

The J gene is TRBJ2-5, the V gene TRBV5-6; TRBD2 matches at 9 bases. The CDR3 has 16 amino acids. With V trimmed by 2 bases and J by 1 base, 6 bases remained unmatched. The germline V gene has CDR1 SGHDT and CDR2 YYEEEE. The CDR3 DNA reads TGTGCCAGCAGCTTAGAGACTAGCGGAGTCCAAGAGACCCAGTACTTC. As protein: CASSLETSGVQETQYF.

This chain uses TRBV7-8 with TRBJ1-2; 9 positions match TRBD1. V lost 2 bases, J lost 3 bases, and 10 bases stayed unmatched. CDR1 is SGHVS, CDR2 FQNEAQ, per germline. The CDR3 covers 17 residues. Written as DNA, the CDR3 is TGTGCCAGCAGCTTACCGGGACAGGGCCTCCCGGACTATGGCTACACCTTC. Translated, it gives CASSLPGQGLPDYGYTF.

This clone occurred a few times. Other DNA sequences of this sample code for an identical CDR3. The gene calls are TRBV5-6 and TRBJ1-5, with no clear D. The CDR3 is made up of 14 amino acids. With 2 bases removed from V and 2 bases from J, the gap between germline ends came to 8 bases. The germline V gene encodes CDR1 SGHDT and CDR2 YYEEEE. Here the CDR3 reads CASSLAAGNQPQHF. DNA for the CDR3: TGTGCCAGCAGCTTAGCGGCGGGCAATCAGCCCCAGCATTTT.

The V and J genes are TRBV9 and TRBJ2-1; TRBD2 is a possible D gene (5 bases). With 3 bases removed from V and 4 bases from J, the gap between germline ends came to 8 bases. Germline-derived CDR1 and CDR2 are SGDLS and YYNGEE. The CDR3 is 13 amino acids. The CDR3 sequence: CASSARGYNEQFF. The DNA of the CDR3 is TGTGCCAGCAGCGCCCGGGGTTACAATGAGCAGTTCTTC. The full variable domain, rest sourced from reference TRBV9 and TRBJ2-1, is DSGVTQTPKHLITATGQRVTLRCSPRSGDLSVYWYQQSLDQGLQFLIQYYNGEERAKGNILERFSAQQFPDLHSELNLSSLELGDSALYFCASSARGYNEQFFGPGTRLTVL.

V is TRBV27 and J is TRBJ1-6, with TRBD1 identical over 9 bases. With 5 bases clipped from V and 5 bases from J, the junction kept 4 bases outside the gene matches. The length of the CDR3 is 15 residues. Germline values: CDR1 MNHEY, CDR2 SMNVEV (reference sequence). The CDR3 DNA reads TGTGCCAGCAGTCATGGGGACAGGGATAATTCACCCCTCCACTTT. Its protein is CASSHGDRDNSPLHF.

The V call is TRBV7-2, the J call TRBJ2-3; 13 nucleotides match TRBD2. In germline, CDR1 is SGHTA, CDR2 FQGNSA. The V gene end was trimmed by 5 bases and the J gene end by 7 bases; junction bases not matched to a gene: 9. The length of the CDR3 is 16 residues. CDR3 nucleotide sequence: TGTGCCAGCAGCCCCTGGACTAGCGGGAGAAGGTATACGCAGTATTTT. It codes for CASSPWTSGRRYTQYF.

The genes are TRBV7-3 and TRBJ2-3; 13 bases align to TRBD2. Germline V gene data show CDR1 as SGHTA and CDR2 as FQGTGA. V gave up 5 bases and J gave up 2 bases; unmatched junction bases: 7. The CDR3 totals 17 residues. The CDR3 loop reads CASSLGTSGAYTDTQYF. The CDR3 bases are TGTGCCAGCAGCCTGGGGACTAGCGGGGCCTACACAGATACGCAGTATTTT.

The rearrangement links TRBV7-9 to TRBJ1-1; D is undetermined. Deletions cut 5 bases from V and 1 base from J, with 11 bases between. This CDR3 has 14 residues. Germline values: CDR1 SEHNR, CDR2 FQNEAQ (reference sequence). The CDR3 spells CASSPPVSNTEAFF. CDR3 sequence (DNA): TGTGCCAGCAGCCCCCCCGTGTCGAACACTGAAGCTTTCTTT.

The V and J genes are TRBV4-3 and TRBJ2-1, with 7 bases lining up with TRBD2. Trimming at V came to 1 base and at J to 7 bases, leaving 4 bases not matched to a gene. CDR1 is LGHNA, CDR2 YSLEER, per germline. The CDR3 loop spans 14 amino acids. CDR3: CASSQGGGWNEQFF. The CDR3 DNA reads as TGCGCCAGCAGCCAAGGGGGGGGGTGGAATGAGCAGTTCTTC.

This rearrangement joins TRBV19 to TRBJ2-2; 7 positions agree with TRBD2. After removal of 2 bases from V and 6 bases from J, the junction contained 3 bases not matched to a gene. The germline V gene has CDR1 LNHDA and CDR2 SQIVND (reference sequence). The CDR3 is 14 amino acids. The CDR3 nucleotides read TGTGCCAGTAGTATATCGACTAGCCCCGGGGAGCTGTTTTTT. This translates into CASSISTSPGELFF.

The rearrangement uses TRBV2 and TRBJ2-7, with 7 positions matching TRBD2. V was clipped by 7 bases and J by 5 bases; unmatched bases: 5. The V gene's germline CDR1 is SNHLY and CDR2 FYNNEI. The CDR3 contains 12 residues. The CDR3 coding sequence is TGTGCCAGCACCTGGGGGGGGGACGAGCAGTACTTC. Translating gives CASTWGGDEQYF.

This clone was detected once. The chain couples TRBV28 to TRBJ2-1; D call uncertain. The CDR3 runs 11 residues. The V and J ends lost 6 bases and 4 bases respectively, with 4 bases between them. Germline values: CDR1 MDHEN, CDR2 SYDVKM. The CDR3 here is CASSFYNEQFF. For the CDR3, the DNA is TGTGCCAGCAGCTTTTACAATGAGCAGTTCTTC.

There are a few counts of this clone. This chain joins TRBV7-2 and TRBJ2-1, with 7 bases matching TRBD2. V trimming: 1 base; J trimming: 7 bases; junction bases outside the gene matches: 10. There are 16 residues in the CDR3. CDR1 is SGHTA and CDR2 is FQGNSA in the germline V gene. CDR3 nucleotides: TGTGCCAGCAGCTTAGTGTTGGGAAGGGGAGGGAATGAGCAGTTCTTC. Protein product: CASSLVLGRGGNEQFF.

The V and J genes are TRBV19 and TRBJ1-4; perhaps TRBD1 as D (5 bases). The CDR3 is 16 residues long. Germline-derived CDR1 and CDR2 are LNHDA and SQIVND (reference sequence). Trimming removed 3 bases from V and 7 bases from J, with 18 bases in between. DNA for the CDR3: TGTGCCAGTAGTATCTATCCCAGGACAACACGTGAAAAACTGTTTTTT. Its translation is CASSIYPRTTREKLFF.

This clone is a singleton in its sample. The chain carries TRBV7-9 and TRBJ1-2; unclear D gene. The CDR3 has 14 residues. Germline V gene lookup returns CDR1 SEHNR and CDR2 FQNEAQ (reference sequence). The V end lost 5 bases, the J end lost 8 bases, and 18 bases lay between the germline ends. CDR3: CASSQIPLTEGYTF. The CDR3 DNA reads as TGTGCCAGCAGCCAAATCCCTCTCACTGAGGGCTACACCTTC.

This clone was counted once. The rearrangement uses TRBV6-1 and TRBJ1-5; maybe TRBD1 (5 bases). Germline V gene lookup returns CDR1 MNHNS and CDR2 SASEGT. CDR3 length equals 15 residues. Trimming removed 4 bases at V and 0 bases at J, with 10 bases between. CDR3 residues: CASSGVGGSNQPQHF. Written as DNA, the CDR3 is TGTGCCAGCAGTGGCGTGGGGGGTAGCAATCAGCCCCAGCATTTT.

The table lists this clone with a count of one. The chain carries TRBV27 and TRBJ2-1; D gene unclear. Trimming took 5 bases from V and 6 from J, leaving 11 bases between them. Looked up from germline, CDR1 is MNHEY and CDR2 is SMNVEV (reference sequence). The length of the CDR3 is 13 residues. CDR3: CASSPLGLNEQFF. DNA for the CDR3: TGTGCCAGCAGTCCTCTTGGCCTCAATGAGCAGTTCTTC.

V gene TRBV18 combines with J gene TRBJ1-5; TRBD1 aligns across 10 bases. V lost 3 bases, J lost 4 bases, and 6 bases stayed unmatched. Per the germline V gene, CDR1 is KGHSH and CDR2 is LQKENI. The CDR3 is 16 residues long. The CDR3 reads CASSPSGTGANQPQHF. For the CDR3, the DNA is TGTGCCAGCTCACCCTCCGGGACAGGGGCTAATCAGCCCCAGCATTTT.

V usage is TRBV30 and J usage is TRBJ1-1; 7 bases fit TRBD1. The length of the CDR3 is 14 residues. Per germline, CDR1 GTSNPN and CDR2 SVGIG (reference sequence). Losses at the gene ends were 3 bases for V and 2 bases for J; bases not matched to a gene: 6. This CDR3 is CAWRRGTVNTEAFF. DNA of the CDR3: TGTGCCTGGAGAAGGGGGACAGTCAACACTGAAGCTTTCTTT.

CDR3 sequence (DNA): TGTGCCAGTAGTATTGCGGGACCCGGCTTTAATGAGCAGTTCTTC. Residues: CASSIAGPGFNEQFF. The chain has TRBV19 and TRBJ2-1; maybe TRBD2 (6 bases). The V gene lost 3 bases and the J gene lost 7 bases, with 16 bases spanning the gap. Germline CDR1 LNHDA, CDR2 SQIVND (reference sequence). The CDR3 runs to 15 residues.

The chain has TRBV9 and TRBJ2-1, with no clear D. Deletions cut 4 bases from V and 5 bases from J, with 4 bases between. From germline, CDR1 is SGDLS and CDR2 YYNGEE. The length of the CDR3 is 11 residues. The CDR3 spells CASSLNNEQFF. As DNA, the CDR3 is TGTGCCAGCAGCTTAAACAATGAGCAGTTCTTC.

The V and J genes are TRBV27 and TRBJ1-1; D gene ambiguous. The length of the CDR3 is 14 residues. Germline values: CDR1 MNHEY, CDR2 SMNVEV (reference sequence). Trimming removed 0 bases at V and 1 base at J, with 6 bases between. The CDR3 reads CASSLSSGNTEAFF. Written as DNA, the CDR3 is TGTGCCAGCAGTTTATCGAGTGGGAACACTGAAGCTTTCTTT.

This chain uses TRBV11-3 with TRBJ1-1; perhaps TRBD1 as D (5 bases). The CDR3 totals 13 residues. The V end was cut by 0 bases, the J end by 5 bases, with 7 bases between. Germline V gene data show CDR1 as SGHNT and CDR2 as YENEEA. The CDR3 sequence: CASSLERGTEAFF. CDR3 coding DNA: TGTGCCAGCAGCTTAGAACGGGGGACTGAAGCTTTCTTT. Together with reference TRBV11-3 and TRBJ1-1, the CDR3 gives the full variable domain: EAGVVQSPRYKIIEKKQPVAFWCNPISGHNTLYWYLQNLGQGPELLIRYENEEAVDDSQLPKDRFSAERLKGVDSTLKIQPAELGDSAVYLCASSLERGTEAFFGQGTRLTVV.

The chain is built from TRBV6-5 and TRBJ1-1; D unresolved. Germline V CDR1 and CDR2: MNHEY, SVGAGI. There are 11 residues in the CDR3. The ends were cut back, 5 bases at V and 4 bases at J, with 5 bases in the middle. The CDR3 spells CASSPGTEAFF. For the CDR3, the DNA is TGTGCCAGCAGTCCCGGCACTGAAGCTTTCTTT.

The chain couples TRBV10-3 to TRBJ2-1, with 7 bases fitting TRBD2. Germline lookup yields CDR1 ENHRY and CDR2 SYGVKD. This CDR3 has 14 amino acids. V dropped 2 bases and J dropped 6; count of bases not matched to a gene: 4. This chain's CDR3 is CAISESGIGNEQFF. The DNA for the CDR3 is TGTGCCATCAGTGAGAGCGGGATCGGCAATGAGCAGTTCTTC.